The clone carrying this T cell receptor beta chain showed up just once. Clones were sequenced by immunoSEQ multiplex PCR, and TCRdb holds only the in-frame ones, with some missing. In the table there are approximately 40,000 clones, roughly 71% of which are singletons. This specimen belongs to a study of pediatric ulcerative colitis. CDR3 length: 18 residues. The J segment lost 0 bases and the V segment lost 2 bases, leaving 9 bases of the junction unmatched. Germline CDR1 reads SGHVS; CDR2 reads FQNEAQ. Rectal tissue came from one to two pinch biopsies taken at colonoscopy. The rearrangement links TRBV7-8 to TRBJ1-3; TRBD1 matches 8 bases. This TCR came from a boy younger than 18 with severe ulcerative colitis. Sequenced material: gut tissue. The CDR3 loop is CASSLQRTGFHSGNTIYF. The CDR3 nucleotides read TGTGCCAGCAGCTTACAGCGGACAGGGTTCCACTCTGGAAACACCATATATTTT.